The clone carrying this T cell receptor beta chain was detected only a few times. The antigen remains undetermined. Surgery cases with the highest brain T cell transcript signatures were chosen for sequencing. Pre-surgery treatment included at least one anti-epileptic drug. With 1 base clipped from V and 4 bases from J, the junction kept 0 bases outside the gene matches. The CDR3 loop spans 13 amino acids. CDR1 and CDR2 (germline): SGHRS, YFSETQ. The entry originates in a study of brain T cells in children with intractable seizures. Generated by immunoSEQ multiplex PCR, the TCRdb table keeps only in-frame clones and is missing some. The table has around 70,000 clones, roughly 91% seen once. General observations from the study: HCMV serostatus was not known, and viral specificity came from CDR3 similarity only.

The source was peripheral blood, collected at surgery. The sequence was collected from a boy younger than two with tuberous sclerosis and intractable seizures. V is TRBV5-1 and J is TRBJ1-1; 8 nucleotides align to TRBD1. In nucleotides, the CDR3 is TGCGCCAGCAGCTTGACAGGGGGCACTGAAGCTTTCTTT. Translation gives CASSLTGGTEAFF.